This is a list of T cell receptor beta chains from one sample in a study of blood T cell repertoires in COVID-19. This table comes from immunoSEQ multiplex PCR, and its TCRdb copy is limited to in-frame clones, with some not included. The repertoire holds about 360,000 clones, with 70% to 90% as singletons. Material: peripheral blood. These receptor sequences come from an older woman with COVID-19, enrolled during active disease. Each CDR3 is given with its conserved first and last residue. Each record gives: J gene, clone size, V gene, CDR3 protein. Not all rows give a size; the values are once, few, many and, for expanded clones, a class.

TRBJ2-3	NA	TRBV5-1	CASSLLAGGPDTQYF
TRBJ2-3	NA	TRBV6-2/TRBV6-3	CASSYQRSQSDTQYF
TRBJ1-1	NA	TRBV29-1	CSVVAQGGNTEAFF
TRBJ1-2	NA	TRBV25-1	CASSPGVADAPGYTF
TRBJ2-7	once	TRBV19	CASSAGTGGAEQYF
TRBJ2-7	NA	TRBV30	CAWSRNTDRGYEQYF
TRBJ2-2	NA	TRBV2	CATSGTSGTGELFF
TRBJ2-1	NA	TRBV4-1	CASSQAGTGGFSEQFF
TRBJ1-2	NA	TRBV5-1	CASSFDSNYGYTF
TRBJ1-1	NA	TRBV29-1	CSVAKTPGGMNTEAFF
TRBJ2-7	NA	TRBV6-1	CASSERRPFSDEQYF
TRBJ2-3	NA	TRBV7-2	CASSAQGAHSDTQYF
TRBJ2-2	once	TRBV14	CASSQGLAADTGELFF
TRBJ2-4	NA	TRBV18	CASSPRQGWDIQYF
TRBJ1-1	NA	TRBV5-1	CASSRQPGEPEAFF
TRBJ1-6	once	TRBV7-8	CASSPPRGRGFGSPLHF
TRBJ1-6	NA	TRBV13	CASSLGQGIGSPLHF
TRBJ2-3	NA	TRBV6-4	CASGSGGSTDTQYF
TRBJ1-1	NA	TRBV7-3	CASSTDSNTEAFF
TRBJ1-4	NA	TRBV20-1	CSASSSGLMGGLFF
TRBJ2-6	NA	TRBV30	CAWSAALSGANVLTF
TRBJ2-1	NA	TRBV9	CASTGYLGTSGYNEQFF
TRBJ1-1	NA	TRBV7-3	CASSLTRGGGFDTEAFF
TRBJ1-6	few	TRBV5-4	CASSFAGTLSSPLHF
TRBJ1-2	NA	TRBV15	CATSRDEGQGYYGYTF
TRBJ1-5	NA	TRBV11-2	CASSLEGGTNQPQHF
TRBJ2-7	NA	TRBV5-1	CASSTETGRGYEQYF
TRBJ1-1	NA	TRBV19	CASKQRTGIFEAFF
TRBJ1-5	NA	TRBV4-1	CASSQGLQTGFNQPQHF